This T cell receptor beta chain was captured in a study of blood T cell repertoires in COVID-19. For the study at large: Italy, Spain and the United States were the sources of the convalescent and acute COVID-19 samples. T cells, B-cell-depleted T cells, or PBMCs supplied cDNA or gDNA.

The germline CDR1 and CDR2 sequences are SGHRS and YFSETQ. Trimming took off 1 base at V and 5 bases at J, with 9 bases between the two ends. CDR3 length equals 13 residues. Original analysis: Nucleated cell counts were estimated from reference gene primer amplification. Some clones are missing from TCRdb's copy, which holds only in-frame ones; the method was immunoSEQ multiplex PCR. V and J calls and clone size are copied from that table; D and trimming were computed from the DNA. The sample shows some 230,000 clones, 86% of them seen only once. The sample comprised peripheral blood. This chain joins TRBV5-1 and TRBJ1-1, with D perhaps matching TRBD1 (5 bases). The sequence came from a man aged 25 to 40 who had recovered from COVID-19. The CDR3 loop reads CASSLYRSTEAFF. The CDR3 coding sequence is TGCGCCAGCAGCTTGTACAGGAGTACTGAAGCTTTCTTT.